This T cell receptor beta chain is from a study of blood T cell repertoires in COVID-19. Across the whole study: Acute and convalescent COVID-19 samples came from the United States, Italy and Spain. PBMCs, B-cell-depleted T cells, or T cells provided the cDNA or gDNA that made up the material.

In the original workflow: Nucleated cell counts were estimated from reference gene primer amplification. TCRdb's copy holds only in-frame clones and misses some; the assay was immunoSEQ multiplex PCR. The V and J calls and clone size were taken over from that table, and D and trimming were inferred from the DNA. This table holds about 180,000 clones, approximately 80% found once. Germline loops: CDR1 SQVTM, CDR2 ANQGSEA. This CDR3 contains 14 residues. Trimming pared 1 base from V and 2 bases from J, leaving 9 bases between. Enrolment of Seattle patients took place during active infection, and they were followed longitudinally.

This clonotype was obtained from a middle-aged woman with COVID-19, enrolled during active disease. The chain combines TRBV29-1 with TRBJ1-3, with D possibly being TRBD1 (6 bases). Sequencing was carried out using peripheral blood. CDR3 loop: CSVEGQGTGNTIYF. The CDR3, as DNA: TGCAGCGTTGAAGGGCAGGGGACTGGAAACACCATATATTTT.